Below, one T cell receptor (beta chain) is given with its context. Once RNA had been extracted, it was reverse transcribed into cDNA to act as the sequencing template. The protocol was immunoSEQ multiplex PCR, while the TCRdb copy is restricted to in-frame clones and leaves out a portion. This table has about 120,000 clones, approximately 38% appearing once. Trimming removed 1 base from V and 3 bases from J, with 12 bases in between. The germline V gene encodes CDR1 SGHTA and CDR2 FQGNSA. CDR3 length equals 15 residues. This entry is derived from a study of CD8+ T cells in alopecia areata. Overall study context: Treated patients were given oral tofacitinib, which was dosed at 5 to 10 mg twice daily. For 6 to 18 months, tofacitinib was taken, and 6 months off drug followed.

PBMCs were stained for CD3, CD4 and CD8, and CD4+ and CD8+ T cells were sorted. This chain joins TRBV7-2 and TRBJ1-1; D perhaps matches TRBD1 (5 bases). The sequencing sample was made of CD4+ T cells sorted from blood. This sequence originates from a human donor with alopecia areata. Here the CDR3 DNA reads TGTGCCAGCAGCTTAGAGGGGAGGCAGGACACTGAAGCTTTCTTT. Translated: CASSLEGRQDTEAFF. Full variable domain (rest looked up from reference TRBV7-2 and TRBJ1-1): GAGVSQSPSNKVTEKGKDVELRCDPISGHTALYWYRQSLGQGLEFLIYFQGNSAPDKSGLPSDRFSAERTGGSVSTLTIQRTQQEDSAVYLCASSLEGRQDTEAFFGQGTRLTVV.